This T cell receptor beta chain was documented in a study of cytomegalovirus exposure and HLA in healthy donors. The germline gives CDR1 SGHDT, CDR2 YYEEEE. This CDR3 is built from 15 residues. Losses at the gene ends were 1 base for V and 8 bases for J; bases not matched to a gene: 6. Study results and caveats: As confirmed in vitro, a few CMV-associated chains were specific for CMV antigens. Highest at DRB1 and lowest at HLA-C, TCR association rates differed among HLA loci in a later analysis. Immune exposure was documented only through CMV serostatus. Later analysis identified a missense DCLRE1C variant that was linked to TCR beta V- and J-gene trimming.

The PCR ran on 60 Vbeta and 13 Jbeta primers. The table came from immunoSEQ multiplex PCR; TCRdb's copy has only in-frame clones and leaves some out. Among more than 80,000 clones listed, less than 85% were seen once. In its sample, this clone was seen a few times. Its specificity is not known. The sequence was obtained from a man aged 60 to 75 in good health and CMV-seronegative. The specimen sequenced was PBMCs. V is TRBV5-6 and J is TRBJ1-6, with 7 bases matching TRBD1. DNA for the CDR3: TGTGCCAGCAGCTTGCCAGGGGGGACCTATTCACCCCTCCACTTT. As protein: CASSLPGGTYSPLHF.